This TCR beta chain stems from a study of T-cell reconstitution after alpha-beta-depleted transplantation in children. This CDR3 is 16 amino acids long. The ends were cut back, 6 bases at V and 0 bases at J, with 17 bases in the middle. TCRbeta library preparation incorporated unique molecular identifiers. TCRdb reprocessed the PCR reads with MiXCR, giving one entry per CDR3 protein. This sample has 250,000 to 300,000 distinct CDR3 sequences, with over 8% found just once. The starting material was PBMCs from the stem cell graft donor, obtained from the stem cell graft. The chain recombines TRBV12-3 or TRBV12-4 with TRBJ1-1; D perhaps matches TRBD1 (6 bases). This sequence was found in a human donor who donated a stem cell graft to a child with SCID. CDR3 protein: CASSYRGVDMNTEAFF. CDR3 nucleotides: TGTGCCAGCAGCTATAGGGGGGTCGACATGAACACTGAAGCTTTCTTT.